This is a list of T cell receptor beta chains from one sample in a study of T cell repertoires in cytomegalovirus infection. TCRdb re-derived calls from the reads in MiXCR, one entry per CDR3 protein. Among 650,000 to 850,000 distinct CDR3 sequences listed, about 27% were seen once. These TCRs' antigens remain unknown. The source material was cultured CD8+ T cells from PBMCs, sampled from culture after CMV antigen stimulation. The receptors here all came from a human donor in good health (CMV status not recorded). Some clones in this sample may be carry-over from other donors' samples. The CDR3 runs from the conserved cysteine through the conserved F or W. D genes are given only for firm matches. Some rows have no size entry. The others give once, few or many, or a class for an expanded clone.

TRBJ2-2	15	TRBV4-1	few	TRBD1	TGCGCCAGCCAGGGGGTTACGCCGAACACCGGGGAGCTGTTTTTT	CASQGVTPNTGELFF
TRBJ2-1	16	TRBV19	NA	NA	TGTGCCAGTAGCCGTTCGACGGTGGCAGGGGGGAATGAGCAGTTCTTC	CASSRSTVAGGNEQFF
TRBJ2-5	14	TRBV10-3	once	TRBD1	TGTGCCATCAAGGGGGGACAGGGAGGGGAGACCCAGTACTTC	CAIKGGQGGETQYF
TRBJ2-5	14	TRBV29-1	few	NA	TGCAGCGTTGAAGGGCCCCCAGTGGAAGAGACCCAGTACTTC	CSVEGPPVEETQYF
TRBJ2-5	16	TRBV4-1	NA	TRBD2	TGCGCCAGCAGCCACCTAGCGGGGGGTCTGATGGAGACCCAGTACTTC	CASSHLAGGLMETQYF
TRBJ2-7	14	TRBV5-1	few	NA	TGCGCCAGCAGCTTGGTGGCCGATCCCTACGAGCAGTACTTC	CASSLVADPYEQYF
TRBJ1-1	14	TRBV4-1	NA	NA	TGCGCCAGCAGCCAAGATCCGACTCCGGGTGAGGCTTTCTTT	CASSQDPTPGEAFF
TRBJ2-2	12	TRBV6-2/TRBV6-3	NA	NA	TGTGCCACCCACCGTTCCACCGGGGAGCTGTTTTTT	CATHRSTGELFF
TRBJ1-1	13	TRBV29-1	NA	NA	TGCAGCGGACTGGCGGGGCTGAACACTGAAGCTTTCTTT	CSGLAGLNTEAFF
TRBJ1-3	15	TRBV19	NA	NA	TGTGCCAGTATGGATGTCGTCGCCTCTGGAAACACCATATATTTT	CASMDVVASGNTIYF
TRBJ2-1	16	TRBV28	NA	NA	TGTGCCAGCAGTGGTGGACCGTCAGCTTCCTACAATGAGCAGTTCTTC	CASSGGPSASYNEQFF
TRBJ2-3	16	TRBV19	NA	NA	TGTGCCAGTAGTAGCCCCAGCGTAGGGATCACAGATACGCAGTATTTT	CASSSPSVGITDTQYF
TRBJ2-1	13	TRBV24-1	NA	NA	TGTGCCACCAGAACGGGGGGCAGGGATGAGCAGCTCTTC	CATRTGGRDEQLF
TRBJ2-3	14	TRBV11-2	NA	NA	TGTGCCAGCAGCCCCCCCCTTGGTACAGATACGCAGTATTTT	CASSPPLGTDTQYF
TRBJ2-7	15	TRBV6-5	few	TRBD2	TGTGCCACCGCGGCAGGCGGGGGGGCATCCTACGAGCAGTACTTC	CATAAGGGASYEQYF
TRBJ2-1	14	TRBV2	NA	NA	TGTGCCAGCAGTGAACAGGACGGGAACAAGGAGCAGTTCTTC	CASSEQDGNKEQFF
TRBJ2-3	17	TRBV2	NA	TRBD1	TGTGCCAGCCCCGAGGGGCCGGACAGGGGAGAAGCAGATACGCAGTATTTT	CASPEGPDRGEADTQYF
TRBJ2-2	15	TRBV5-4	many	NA	TGTGCCAGCAGGGAAGGTGGGGGCCGCCTCGGGGAGCTGTTTTTT	CASREGGGRLGELFF
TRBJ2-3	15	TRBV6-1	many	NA	TGTGCCAGCAGTGAAGACACGTCCGTAGGAGATACGCAGTATTTT	CASSEDTSVGDTQYF
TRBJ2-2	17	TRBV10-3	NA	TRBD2	TGTGCCATCAGGACCGGGACTAGCGGGGCAAACACCGGGGAGCTGTTTTTT	CAIRTGTSGANTGELFF
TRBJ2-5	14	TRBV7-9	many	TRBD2	TGTGCCAGCAGCGTAGCGGGGGTGCAAGAGACCCAGTACTTC	CASSVAGVQETQYF
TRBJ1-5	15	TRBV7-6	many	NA	TGTGCCAGCAGCCTCCAGGAGGGTAGCAATCAGCCCCAGCATTTT	CASSLQEGSNQPQHF
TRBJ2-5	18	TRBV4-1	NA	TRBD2	TGCGCCAGCAGCCTAGGGACTAGCGGGGGGGCCGGGCAAGAGACCCAGTACTTC	CASSLGTSGGAGQETQYF
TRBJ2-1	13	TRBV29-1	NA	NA	TGCAGCGTTGAAGATCTAGCGTCTCCCGAGCAGTTCTTC	CSVEDLASPEQFF
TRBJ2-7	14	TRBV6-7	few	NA	TGTGCCAGCAGACCGCCCTGGGGGGAACACGAGCAGTACTTC	CASRPPWGEHEQYF
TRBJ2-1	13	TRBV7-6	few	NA	TGTGCCAGCAGCTTAGCGATTGGTTATGAGCAGTTCTTC	CASSLAIGYEQFF
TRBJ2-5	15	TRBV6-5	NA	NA	TGTGCCAGCAGCTCCTCCGGGACAATCCAAGAGACCCAGTACTTC	CASSSSGTIQETQYF
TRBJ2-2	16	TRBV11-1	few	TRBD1	TGTGCCAGCAGCTTAAGGGGACAGCTAAGTTCCGGGGAGCTGTTTTTT	CASSLRGQLSSGELFF
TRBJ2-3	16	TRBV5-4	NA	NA	TGTGCCAGCAGTCCCCGGGGGCTCAGGGGCACAGATACGCAGTATTTT	CASSPRGLRGTDTQYF
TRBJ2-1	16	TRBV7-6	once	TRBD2	TGTGCCAGCAGCTTGAGTCTCGGGGGGATGAACAATGAGCAGTTCTTC	CASSLSLGGMNNEQFF
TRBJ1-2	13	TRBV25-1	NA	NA	TGTGCCAGCAGTGCTGAGTCACAAGATGGCTACACCTTC	CASSAESQDGYTF
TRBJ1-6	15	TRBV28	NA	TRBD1	TGTGCCAGCAGTTCAGGGGGGACAGGGTGGTCACCCCTCCACTTT	CASSSGGTGWSPLHF
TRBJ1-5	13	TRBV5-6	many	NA	TGTGCCAGCAGCTCCGGCGGGGCCCAGCCCCAGCATTTT	CASSSGGAQPQHF
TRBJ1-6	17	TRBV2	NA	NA	TGTGCCAGCAAGGGCCAAGGACAGACCTTTTTTAATTCACCCCTCCACTTT	CASKGQGQTFFNSPLHF
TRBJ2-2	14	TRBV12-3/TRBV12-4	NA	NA	TGTGCCAGCAGTCCTTACCCGACCCACGGGGAGCTGTTTTTT	CASSPYPTHGELFF
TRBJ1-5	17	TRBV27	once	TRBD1	TGTGCCAGCAGTTCCCGGGACAGGGGAGTCTCCAGTCAGCCCCAGCATTTT	CASSSRDRGVSSQPQHF
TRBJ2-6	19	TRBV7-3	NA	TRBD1	TGTGCCAGCAGCTCCTGGGCCGGACAGGGGGCTACTGGGGCCAACGTCCTGACTTTC	CASSSWAGQGATGANVLTF
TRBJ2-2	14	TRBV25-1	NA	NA	TGTGCCAGCAAGGTCGGCCGAGCTTCCGGGGAGCTGTTTTTT	CASKVGRASGELFF
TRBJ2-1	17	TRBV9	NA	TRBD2	TGTGCCAGCAGCGTAGGCCTAGCGGGGGGACCCTACAATGAGCAGTTCTTC	CASSVGLAGGPYNEQFF
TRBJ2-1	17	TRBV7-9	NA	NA	TGTGCCAGCAGCTTACTCGAACTAGGGAGCTCCTACAATGAGCAGTTCTTC	CASSLLELGSSYNEQFF
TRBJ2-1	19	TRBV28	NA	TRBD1	TGTGCCAGCAGTTTAGCCCTCCGGCAGAGGGGGCGGTCCTACAATGAGCAGTTCTTC	CASSLALRQRGRSYNEQFF
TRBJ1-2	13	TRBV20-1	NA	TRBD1	TGCAGTGCTCAACGACAGGGGAGGTATGGCTACACCTTC	CSAQRQGRYGYTF
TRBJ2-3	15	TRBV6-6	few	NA	TGTGCCACCCAGGGGGGTCTTAACACGGTCGATACGCAGTATTTT	CATQGGLNTVDTQYF
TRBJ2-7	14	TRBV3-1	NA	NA	TGTGCCAGCAGCCAACAACAGGGACGCTACGAGCAGTACTTC	CASSQQQGRYEQYF
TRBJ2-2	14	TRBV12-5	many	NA	TGTGCTAGTGTCCCCAAGACGGGGACCGGGGAGCTGTTTTTT	CASVPKTGTGELFF
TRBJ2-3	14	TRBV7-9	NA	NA	TGTGCCAGCAGCCTCCCAGGTGCTGGAGATACGCAGTATTTT	CASSLPGAGDTQYF
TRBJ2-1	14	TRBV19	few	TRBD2	TGTGCCAGTAGTATCCTAGCGGAGTACAATGAGCAGTTCTTC	CASSILAEYNEQFF
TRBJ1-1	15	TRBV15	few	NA	TGTGCCACCAGCAGAGATCGGGCAGCGAACACTGAAGCTTTCTTT	CATSRDRAANTEAFF
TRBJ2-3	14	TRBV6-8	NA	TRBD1	TGTGCCAGCAGGTACGGACAGGGAGGAGATACGCAGTATTTT	CASRYGQGGDTQYF
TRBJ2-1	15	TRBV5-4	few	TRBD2	TGTGCCAGCAGCGGGGGACTAGCGGTATACAATGAGCAGTTCTTC	CASSGGLAVYNEQFF